The text below deals with one T cell receptor beta chain. Its antigen is currently unknown. The source of the sample is a study of T cells expressing NK-cell markers. Study results and limitations: Whether expanded NKG2C-expressing T cell clones recognize HCMV is unknown. The CD3+CD56-NKG2C+ fraction of a handful of donors was also led by these clonotypes. More than 5 donors carried dominant NKG2C+ clonotypes that made up roughly 1.0-7.0% of their CD8+ T cells.

This CDR3 is built from 14 residues. Template switching by 5'RACE with UMIs generated the TCR beta cDNA. TCRdb reprocessed the 5' RACE reads, keeping one entry per CDR3 protein, no DNA. The sample totals some 600,000 distinct CDR3 sequences; its top ten clones hold approximately 3.6%. The chain has TRBV12-3 or TRBV12-4 and TRBJ1-4. The sample was blood T cells: a sorted CD56 or NKG2C T cell subset, CD4+ or CD8+ T cells, or bulk PBMC T cells (not recorded which). The receptor was derived from a man between 18 and 29 years old in good health. Here the CDR3 reads CASSFRAKGEKLFF.